This T cell receptor (beta chain) was sequenced during a study of CD8 T cells in Susac syndrome. Details on this clonotype: Its antigen is not known.

Bulk CD8+ and CD4+ cells came from magnetic negative isolation; CD8+ TEMRA by FACS. V was shortened by 0 bases and J by 2 bases, with 12 bases between the two germline ends. This CDR3 region has 16 residues. Germline-derived CDR1 and CDR2 are SGDLS and YYNGEE. Random hexamers served to reverse transcribe roughly 0.45 to 1 ug RNA. The authors amplified TCR beta CDR3 across 54 Vbeta and 13 Jbeta using immunoSEQ multiplex PCR. Using its own MiXCR run on the immunoSEQ multiplex PCR reads, TCRdb lists one record per CDR3 protein. The sample yields 50,000 to 55,000 distinct CDR3 sequences, just under 95% seen once. General study points: The study found that Susac CD8+ clonal expansion peaked in TEMRA cells and active patients. Susac-specific public clones in total CD8+ repertoires numbered 15 to 20; in CD8+ TEMRA repertoires, they numbered a few.

The TCR was taken from a human donor with Susac syndrome. The sequenced sample was CD8+ T cells from PBMCs. V usage is TRBV9 and J usage is TRBJ2-1; D is uncertain. For the CDR3, the DNA is TGTGCCAGCAGCGTAGGCGGAAACTCCCCCTACAATGAGCAGTTCTTC. This codes for CASSVGGNSPYNEQFF.